This T cell receptor beta chain was recovered during a study of CD8+ T cells in alopecia areata. Study background: Tofacitinib ran for 6 to 18 months before 6 months off drug. The study's findings and limits: The study found tofacitinib significantly decreased scalp clonality and expanded CD8+ clones among the top 100.

The CDR3 loop spans 16 amino acids. In germline, CDR1 is LNHDA, CDR2 SQIVND (reference sequence). J was trimmed by 5 bases and V by 5 bases; bases with no gene match: 10. Treatment here: oral pan-JAK inhibitor, 5-10 mg twice daily. As part of sample collection, lesional scalp punch biopsies and peripheral blood were taken from alopecia areata patients. About this clone itself: Its antigen is still unknown.

RNA, once extracted, was reverse transcribed into cDNA for use as the sequencing template. Using immunoSEQ multiplex PCR, the repertoire was profiled, and TCRdb retains in-frame clones only, with some absent. The data show fewer than 100,000 clones, approximately 60% seen once. The sequence came from a human donor with alopecia areata. The material was CD8+ T cells sorted from blood, obtained at week 4, from a patient treated with tofacitinib. The chain uses TRBV19 and TRBJ2-5, with 11 bases matching TRBD2. Here the CDR3 DNA reads TGTGCCAGTAGTCCGGGACTAGCGGAACCCATTGAGACCCAGTACTTC. Translating gives CASSPGLAEPIETQYF. The whole variable domain, remainder taken from reference TRBV19 and TRBJ2-5, is DGGITQSPKYLFRKEGQNVTLSCEQNLNHDAMYWYRQDPGQGLRLIYYSQIVNDFQKGDIAEGYSVSREKKESFPLTVTSAQKNPTAFYLCASSPGLAEPIETQYFGPGTRLLVL.